This T cell receptor beta chain was observed in a study of blood T cell repertoires in COVID-19. Background on the study: Some COVID-19 samples were acute and others convalescent; all came from the United States, Italy and Spain. T cells, B-cell-depleted T cells, or PBMCs provided the cDNA or gDNA that served as material.

The repertoire was sequenced with immunoSEQ multiplex PCR; TCRdb's copy has only in-frame clones and lacks some. The table records about 380,000 clones, 85% of them present only once. The length of the CDR3 is 14 residues. After removal of 6 bases from V and 1 base from J, the junction contained 3 bases not matched to a gene. Germline V lookup: CDR1 LGHDT, CDR2 YNNKEL (reference sequence). This clone was counted once. The sequenced sample consisted of peripheral blood. This chain joins TRBV3-1 (or the pseudogene TRBV3-2) and TRBJ2-3; 8 nucleotides line up with TRBD2. This clonotype originated in a woman aged 18-35 years with acute or convalescent COVID-19. The chain's CDR3 is CASSTAGGTDTQYF. CDR3 bases: TGTGCCAGCAGTACAGCGGGAGGCACAGATACGCAGTATTTT.